This TCR beta chain came from a study of shared clonotypes between healthy human individuals. Study results and caveats: Among donors, clonotype sharing was expected to be affected by sequencing depth. Since donors were few, the genetic and exposure-history diversity represented was limited.

Only CD45RO-negative cells positively selected for CCR7 counted as naive CD8 cells, so terminally differentiated effector memory CD45RA+ cells were excluded. With 3 bases clipped from V and 3 bases from J, the junction kept 11 bases outside the gene matches. The CDR3 covers 18 residues. Per the germline V gene, CDR1 is ENHRY and CDR2 is SYGVKD. Clones were sequenced by immunoSEQ multiplex PCR, and TCRdb holds only the in-frame ones, with some missing. This sample has millions of clones; 85% to 95% occur once, and the top ten carry 1.5% to 2%. Regarding this clone: Its target is not known.

The V and J genes are TRBV10-3 and TRBJ2-3; TRBD2 matches at 11 bases. The sequence derives from a man between 18 and 35 years old in good health. Some clones in this sample may be carry-over from other donors' samples. Sequencing was done on a sample of naive CD8+ T cells from PBMCs. In nucleotides, the CDR3 is TGTGCCATCAGTGAAGCACTAGCGGGAGTGATCGGTACAGATACGCAGTATTTT. It yields the protein CAISEALAGVIGTDTQYF.